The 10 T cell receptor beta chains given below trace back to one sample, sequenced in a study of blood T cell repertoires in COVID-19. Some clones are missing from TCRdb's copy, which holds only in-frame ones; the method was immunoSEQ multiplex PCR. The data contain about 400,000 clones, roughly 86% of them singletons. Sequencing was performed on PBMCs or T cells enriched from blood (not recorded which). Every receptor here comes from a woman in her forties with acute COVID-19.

This CDR3 is CASSQGHKETQYF. The CDR3 coding sequence is TGCGCCAGCAGCCAAGGACATAAAGAGACCCAGTACTTC. The chain couples TRBV4-1 to TRBJ2-5; no clear D. V gave up 1 base and J gave up 3 bases, with 6 bases separating them. This CDR3 is 13 amino acids long. CDR1 and CDR2 from the germline V gene are MGHRA and YSYEKL.

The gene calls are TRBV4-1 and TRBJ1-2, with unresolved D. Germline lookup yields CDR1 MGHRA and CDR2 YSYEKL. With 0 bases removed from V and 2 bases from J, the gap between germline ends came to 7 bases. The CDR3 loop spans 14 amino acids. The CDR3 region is CASSQEPGNYGYTF. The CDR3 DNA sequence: TGCGCCAGCAGCCAAGAACCGGGGAACTATGGCTACACCTTC.

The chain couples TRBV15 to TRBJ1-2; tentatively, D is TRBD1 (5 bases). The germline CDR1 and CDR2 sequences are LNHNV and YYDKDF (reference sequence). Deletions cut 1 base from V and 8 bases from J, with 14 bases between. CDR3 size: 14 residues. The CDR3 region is CATSRGQSAYGYTF. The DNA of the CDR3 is TGTGCCACCAGCAGAGGACAGTCGGCCTACGGCTACACCTTC.

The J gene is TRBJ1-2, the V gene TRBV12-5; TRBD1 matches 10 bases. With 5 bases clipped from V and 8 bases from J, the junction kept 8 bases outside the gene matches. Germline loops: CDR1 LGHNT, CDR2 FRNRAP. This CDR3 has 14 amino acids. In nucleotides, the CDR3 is TGTGCTAGTGGTCCGGGACAGGGGACGAAGGGCTACACCTTC. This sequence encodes CASGPGQGTKGYTF.

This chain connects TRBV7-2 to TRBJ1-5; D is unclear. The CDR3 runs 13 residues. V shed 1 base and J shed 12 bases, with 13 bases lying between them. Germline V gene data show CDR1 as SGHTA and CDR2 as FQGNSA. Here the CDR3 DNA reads TGTGCCAGCAGCTTAGGTCCCGAGAGACACCAGCATTTT. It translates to CASSLGPERHQHF.

The CDR3 region has the DNA TGTGCCACCGAAGATAGACGGGACAGGGGTTACGAGCAGTACTTC. Its protein is CATEDRRDRGYEQYF. V is TRBV15 and J is TRBJ2-7, with 10 bases that match TRBD1. V shed 8 bases, J shed 4 bases, and the junction held 11 bases outside the gene matches. CDR3 length equals 15 residues. In germline, CDR1 is LNHNV, CDR2 YYDKDF (reference sequence).

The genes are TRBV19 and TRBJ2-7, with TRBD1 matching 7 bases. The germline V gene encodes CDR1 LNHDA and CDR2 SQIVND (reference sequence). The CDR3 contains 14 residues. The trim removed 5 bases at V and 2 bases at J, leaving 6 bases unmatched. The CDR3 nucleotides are TGTGCCAGTAGTTCCAGAACAGGGGCCTACGAGCAGTACTTC. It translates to CASSSRTGAYEQYF.

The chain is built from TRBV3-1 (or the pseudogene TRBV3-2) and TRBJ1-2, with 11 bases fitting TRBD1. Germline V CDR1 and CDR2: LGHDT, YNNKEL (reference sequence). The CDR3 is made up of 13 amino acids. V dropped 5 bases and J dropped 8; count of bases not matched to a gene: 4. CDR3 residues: CASSKGTGGGYTF. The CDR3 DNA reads TGTGCCAGCAGCAAAGGGACAGGGGGAGGCTACACCTTC.

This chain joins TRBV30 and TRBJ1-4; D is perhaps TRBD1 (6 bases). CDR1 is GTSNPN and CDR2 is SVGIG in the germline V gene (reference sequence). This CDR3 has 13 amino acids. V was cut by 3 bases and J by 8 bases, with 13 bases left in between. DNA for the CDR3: TGTGCCTGGAGGGCAGGGGTAAGAGAAAAACTGTTTTTT. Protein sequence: CAWRAGVREKLFF.

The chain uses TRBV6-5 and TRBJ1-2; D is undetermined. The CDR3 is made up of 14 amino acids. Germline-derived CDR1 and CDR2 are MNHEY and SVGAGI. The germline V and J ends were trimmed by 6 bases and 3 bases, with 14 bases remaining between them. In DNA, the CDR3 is TGTGCCAGCAGGCCGGGAGCCACAGACTATGGCTACACCTTC. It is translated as CASRPGATDYGYTF.